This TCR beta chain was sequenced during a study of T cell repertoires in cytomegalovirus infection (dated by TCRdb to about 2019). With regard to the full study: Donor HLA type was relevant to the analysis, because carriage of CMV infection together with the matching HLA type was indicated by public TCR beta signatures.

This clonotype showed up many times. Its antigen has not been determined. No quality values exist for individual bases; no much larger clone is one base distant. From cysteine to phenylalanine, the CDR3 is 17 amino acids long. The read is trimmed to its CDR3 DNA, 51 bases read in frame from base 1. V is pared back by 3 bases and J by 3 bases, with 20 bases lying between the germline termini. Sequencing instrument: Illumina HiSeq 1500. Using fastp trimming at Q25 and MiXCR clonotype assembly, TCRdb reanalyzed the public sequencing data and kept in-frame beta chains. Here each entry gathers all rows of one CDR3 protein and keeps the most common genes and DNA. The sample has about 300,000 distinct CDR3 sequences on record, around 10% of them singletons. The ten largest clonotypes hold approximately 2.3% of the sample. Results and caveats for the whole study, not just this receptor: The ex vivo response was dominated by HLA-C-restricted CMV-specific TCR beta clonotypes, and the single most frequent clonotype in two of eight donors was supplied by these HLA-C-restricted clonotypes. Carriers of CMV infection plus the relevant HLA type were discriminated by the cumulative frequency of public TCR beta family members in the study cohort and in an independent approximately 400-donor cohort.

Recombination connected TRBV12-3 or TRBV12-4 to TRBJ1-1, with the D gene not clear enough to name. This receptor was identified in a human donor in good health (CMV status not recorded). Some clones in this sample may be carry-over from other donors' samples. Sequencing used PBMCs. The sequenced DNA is TGTGCCAGCAGTTTGCTGACATCGGCCCGCGCGTACACTGAAGCTTTCTTT. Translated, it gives CASSLLTSARAYTEAFF.